This section outlines one T cell receptor beta chain sequence together with its context. Its antigen remains unidentified. Using immunoSEQ multiplex PCR, the repertoire was profiled, and TCRdb retains in-frame clones only, with some absent. This sample has 150,000 to 200,000 clones; almost 90% occur once, and the top ten carry under 14%. Germline V CDR1 and CDR2: SGHTA, FQGNSA. V was clipped by 5 bases and J by 3 bases, with 12 bases between them. The CDR3 has 14 residues. These data belong to a study of T cell responses to AZD1222 COVID-19 vaccine. General study points: White British ancestry dominated among donors, who included more females, and clonal diversity was possibly underestimated. Researchers took repertoire samples only after the peak T cell response had come. At baseline, just five to seven AZD1222 recipients tested seropositive. Nearly half of unique spike-specific TCRs reportedly avoided B.1.351 and B.1.1.7 mutated regions.

Sequences were derived from peripheral blood, sampled 28 days after the second AZD1222 dose. The origin of this receptor is an adult who received the AZD1222 COVID-19 vaccine. This chain joins TRBV7-2 and TRBJ2-3; D is uncertain. DNA for the CDR3: TGTGCCAGCAGCCTCCGACGACTGACAGATACGCAGTATTTT. Amino acid sequence: CASSLRRLTDTQYF.